Listed here is a single TCR beta chain. The antigen it recognizes is unknown. Base qualities are missing; no much larger clone stands one base away. TCR CDR3 regions were amplified from genomic DNA by multiplex PCR using the deep immunoSEQ assay. For each cell subset, the extracted genomic DNA was distributed evenly across all wells of several immunoSEQ 96-well plates, and each plate served as one replicate. For sorted subsets, roughly 200 ng of genomic DNA, equivalent to tens of thousands of T cell genomes, went into each replicate PCR. Purified libraries were quantified with a Qubit 3.0 fluorometer, sized on a Bioanalyzer 2100, and re-quantified with the KAPA Library Quantification kit. Every immunoSEQ 96-well plate was sequenced on a dedicated single-read 150-cycle Illumina NextSeq 550 flow cell. In the original analysis: The immunoSEQ output contained only junctional sequences without quality scores, so filtering could not match that applied to full-length reads. To assign V/J genes and CDR3, sequences were annotated against IMGT germline references using PyIR, a Python wrapper for IgBLAST v1.9. Reads with weak V/J assignments (E-value above 1e-6), missing CDR3, stop codons, out-of-frame junctions, or ambiguous translated residues were removed. V3J clonotypes were defined as sequences sharing the same inferred V gene, J gene, and CDR3 amino acid sequence. To compute the percentage overlap between repertoires, the number of shared unique clonotypes was divided by the size of the smaller repertoire. Repertoire richness was assessed with RTK rarefaction, the Chao1 estimator, and Recon v2.1 estimates of unobserved clonotypes. For all TCRbeta clonotypes obtained by the gDNA method from four donors, generation probabilities were computed with OLGA. In TCRdb, the immuneACCESS table is reduced to in-frame sequences with V and J assigned. These tables do not hold every clone; where another copy was compared, an unresolved V gene accounts for under half, and the others remain unexplained. V and J calls and clone size are as listed in that table; D and trimming were resolved from the DNA. The sample records about 1.1 million clones, about 80% of which are singletons. The ten largest account for under 0.6% of the sample.

Healthy HIV-negative adults with no recently reported acute infections or vaccinations were included as donors. Only Caucasian adults living in Nashville, Tennessee, USA were represented among the donors. CD4+ T cells were enriched through magnetic negative selection, after which naive cells were positively selected on CD45RA and the remaining negative fraction served as the memory subset. Blood was obtained by leukapheresis, after which PBMCs were separated by Ficoll-Histopaque density gradient centrifugation and cryopreserved in liquid nitrogen vapor phase. Analytical flow cytometry was used to check the purity and quantity of each magnetically sorted T cell population. Genomic DNA was isolated from every sorted fraction and measured by UV absorbance on a Nanodrop 2000c. These data originate in a study of shared clonotypes between healthy human individuals (dated by TCRdb to about 2020). Some background on the complete study: A few men and two women, aged 18 to 49 years, made up the cohort. For each donor, CD4 naive and CD4 memory were each given three plates, CD8 naive was given two plates, and CD8 memory was given one plate. To estimate repertoire size and how much clonotype sharing occurs between individuals, the study deeply sequenced the blood TCR repertoires of roughly 5 healthy adults. Different laboratories and diverse techniques were used to prepare libraries and sequence TCR repertoires, to increase sequencing depth and limit assay-specific biases. Each donor's leukapheresis produced roughly between about 0.9 and 9.5 billion PBMCs.

Overall study outcomes, separate from this receptor: Compared with non-shared clonotypes, the clonotypes found in all four sorted-subset donors had higher generation probabilities. Incomplete sequencing was indicated by rarefaction of sorted-subset datasets, despite the large sequencing depth. Naive subsets generally had larger estimated clonotype richness than memory subsets did. Pairwise subsampling led to the expectation that sequencing depth would affect the degree of clonotype sharing among donors. Sampling was restricted to blood, and TCR repertoires in tissues likely differ from the TCR repertoires found in blood. Across a handful of donors, about 4.5% of naive CD4, around 3.3% of naive CD8, approximately 2.5% of memory CD4, and about 0.4% of memory CD8 clonotypes were shared. Because the study included only a small number of donors, the genetic and exposure-history diversity represented was limited.

Taken from the germline V gene, the CDR1 and CDR2 loops are SGHRS and YFSETQ. From cysteine to phenylalanine, the CDR3 is 16 amino acids long. Only the CDR3 region is kept as DNA, spanning 48 bases read in frame from base 1. A distance of 15 bases separates the germline ends of V and J, which lose 5 bases and 0 bases respectively. The sample was memory CD4+ T cells from PBMCs. The meaning of the sample's cell subset or site label: CD45RA-negative fraction. The V gene is TRBV5-1 and the J gene is TRBJ2-1, with no reliable assignment of the D segment. The sequence came from a man younger than 30 in good health. Some clones in this sample may be carry-over from other donors' samples. The CDR3 in this case is CASSLESWSSYNEQFF. The DNA sequence is given as TGCGCCAGCAGTTTAGAATCCTGGTCCTCCTACAATGAGCAGTTCTTC.